These 30 T cell receptor beta chains originate from one sample sequenced in a study of T cell responses to AZD1222 COVID-19 vaccine. Libraries were prepared by immunoSEQ multiplex PCR; TCRdb keeps only in-frame clonotypes and omits some of them. Found here are around 150,000 clones, around 88% of them singletons; the top ten hold around 2.2%. The sample consisted of peripheral blood, taken on day 0 of AZD1222 vaccination. These receptors were obtained from an adult in good health.

The V call is TRBV28, the J call TRBJ1-2; 10 bases are a match to TRBD1. The length of the CDR3 is 15 residues. From germline, CDR1 is MDHEN and CDR2 SYDVKM. Trimming cost V 2 bases and J 8 bases; bases outside gene matches: 8. The DNA for the CDR3 is TGTGCCAGCAGTTTAAAGACAGGGGGCGAAGAAGGCTACACCTTC. This encodes CASSLKTGGEEGYTF.

The chain recombines TRBV2 with TRBJ2-7; D is unclear. This CDR3 is 13 amino acids long. Germline CDR1 reads SNHLY; CDR2 reads FYNNEI. With 4 bases removed from V and 3 bases from J, the gap between germline ends came to 10 bases. CDR3 bases: TGTGCCAGCAGTGTGGCCGAAGGCTACGAGCAGTACTTC. As protein: CASSVAEGYEQYF.

This chain links TRBV11-3 with TRBJ2-1; weak D call: TRBD1 (6 bases). The germline V and J ends were trimmed by 3 bases and 3 bases, with 15 bases remaining between them. The germline gives CDR1 SGHNT, CDR2 YENEEA. This CDR3 spans 16 amino acids. CDR3 residues: CASSFDRRVIYNEQFF. CDR3 in DNA: TGTGCCAGCAGCTTTGACAGGCGGGTTATCTACAATGAGCAGTTCTTC.

V usage is TRBV6-1 and J usage is TRBJ2-3; no firm D call. The CDR3 runs 16 residues. Trimming pared 1 base from V and 1 base from J, leaving 12 bases between. CDR1 is MNHNS and CDR2 is SASEGT in the germline V gene. This CDR3 is CASSEGLAPGTDTQYF. The CDR3, as DNA: TGTGCCAGCAGTGAAGGATTAGCTCCCGGCACAGATACGCAGTATTTT.

The chain uses TRBV11-3 and TRBJ2-2; tentatively, D is TRBD1 or TRBD2 (6 bases each). CDR1 and CDR2 from the germline V gene are SGHNT and YENEEA. CDR3 length equals 15 residues. The V and J ends lost 5 bases and 4 bases respectively, with 14 bases between them. CDR3 protein: CASSERGAVTGELFF. The DNA of the CDR3 is TGTGCCAGCAGCGAGAGGGGGGCGGTCACCGGGGAGCTGTTTTTT.

The V gene is TRBV6-5, the J gene TRBJ2-5; 11 bases agree with TRBD1. Per germline, CDR1 MNHEY and CDR2 SVGAGI. The J segment lost 1 base and the V segment lost 8 bases, leaving 6 bases of the junction unmatched. CDR3 length equals 15 residues. In nucleotides, the CDR3 is TGTGCCAGCCGGGACAGGGGGTGGGTCCAAGAGACCCAGTACTTC. Protein product: CASRDRGWVQETQYF.

V and J are TRBV7-2 and TRBJ2-7, with 9 positions matching TRBD2. V was pared by 3 bases and J by 1 base, with 7 bases of the junction left unmatched. The CDR3 has 16 residues. From germline, CDR1 is SGHTA and CDR2 FQGNSA. CDR3 nucleotide sequence: TGTGCCAGCAGCTTGCCTCTAGCGGGACTTTCCTACGAGCAGTACTTC. Protein sequence: CASSLPLAGLSYEQYF.

Only one count was recorded for this clone. The chain couples TRBV19 to TRBJ1-1; D remains unclear. Germline V CDR1 and CDR2: LNHDA, SQIVND (reference sequence). The germline V and J ends were trimmed by 1 base and 3 bases, with 12 bases remaining between them. CDR3 length: 15 residues. CDR3: CASSIVAGGDTEAFF. As DNA, the CDR3 is TGTGCCAGTAGTATAGTAGCCGGCGGGGACACTGAAGCTTTCTTT.

The chain has TRBV5-1 and TRBJ1-2; no definite D call. Germline loops: CDR1 SGHRS, CDR2 YFSETQ. This CDR3 has 13 amino acids. Trimming removed 4 bases at V and 5 bases at J, with 12 bases between. Here the CDR3 reads CASSPDLGYGYTF. CDR3 DNA sequence: TGCGCCAGCAGCCCGGATTTGGGGTATGGCTACACCTTC.

The chain has TRBV5-8 and TRBJ1-1; possibly TRBD1 for D (6 bases). Germline-derived CDR1 and CDR2 are SGHTS and YDEGEE. V gave up 0 bases and J gave up 7 bases, with 10 bases separating them. This CDR3 has 13 residues. The CDR3 bases are TGTGCCAGCAGCTTGGGGACAGTCTTTGAAGCTTTCTTT. It codes for CASSLGTVFEAFF.

The count of this clone is one. The V call is TRBV6-5, the J call TRBJ1-5; TRBD1 is a possible D gene (5 bases). V gave up 5 bases and J gave up 6 bases, with 14 bases separating them. The CDR3 has 14 residues. Per the germline V gene, CDR1 is MNHEY and CDR2 is SVGAGI. CDR3 loop: CASSIRGASQPQHF. CDR3 nucleotide sequence: TGTGCCAGCAGTATCCGAGGGGCAAGTCAGCCCCAGCATTTT.

The gene calls are TRBV6-6 and TRBJ1-2; 12 nucleotides align to TRBD1. After removal of 6 bases from V and 0 bases from J, the junction contained 11 bases not matched to a gene. The V gene's germline CDR1 is MNHNY and CDR2 SVGAGI (reference sequence). The CDR3 has 18 amino acids. Here the CDR3 reads CASSRTLGTGGSNYGYTF. DNA for the CDR3: TGTGCCAGCAGCCGAACCCTTGGGACAGGGGGCTCTAACTATGGCTACACCTTC.

This chain connects TRBV29-1 to TRBJ1-1; D remains unclear. Trimming pared 4 bases from V and 0 bases from J, leaving 3 bases between. Per germline, CDR1 SQVTM and CDR2 ANQGSEA. The CDR3 loop spans 11 amino acids. The CDR3 coding sequence is TGCAGCGTTGCGGTGAACACTGAAGCTTTCTTT. It translates to CSVAVNTEAFF. The whole variable domain, remainder taken from reference TRBV29-1 and TRBJ1-1, is SAVISQKPSRDICQRGTSLTIQCQVDSQVTMMFWYRQQPGQSLTLIATANQGSEATYESGFVIDKFPISRPNLTFSTLTVSNMSPEDSSIYLCSVAVNTEAFFGQGTRLTVV.

V gene TRBV15 combines with J gene TRBJ1-3; 8 positions agree with TRBD1. The CDR3 is made up of 17 amino acids. After removal of 2 bases from V and 0 bases from J, the junction contained 6 bases not matched to a gene. Germline V gives CDR1 LNHNV, CDR2 YYDKDF (reference sequence). The CDR3 is CATSRIQGAYSGNTIYF. The CDR3 DNA reads as TGTGCCACCAGCAGAATCCAGGGGGCCTACTCTGGAAACACCATATATTTT.

The V call is TRBV10-3, the J call TRBJ2-7; 8 bases line up with TRBD1. The trim removed 2 bases at V and 6 bases at J, leaving 15 bases unmatched. This CDR3 has 17 amino acids. Germline values: CDR1 ENHRY, CDR2 SYGVKD. CDR3 DNA sequence: TGTGCCATCAGTGAGGGGAACTCGAAGCAGGGGGCCGGCGAGCAGTACTTC. Encoded protein: CAISEGNSKQGAGEQYF.

The chain combines TRBV19 with TRBJ1-2; D is unclear. The CDR3 runs to 10 residues. Germline CDR1 is LNHDA and CDR2 is SQIVND (reference sequence). V was clipped by 10 bases and J by 5 bases, with 8 bases between them. Here the CDR3 reads CATRGYGYTF. The CDR3 DNA follows: TGTGCCACCCGTGGGTATGGCTACACCTTC.

The chain couples TRBV2 to TRBJ1-2; D is unclear. Germline V gene data show CDR1 as SNHLY and CDR2 as FYNNEI. Between the trimmed V and J ends, which lost 1 base and 5 bases, there was a span of 2 bases. The CDR3 has 11 amino acids. This chain's CDR3 is CASSEEYGYTF. The CDR3 DNA is TGTGCCAGCAGTGAAGAGTATGGCTACACCTTC.

This clone was counted a few times. The chain employs TRBV11-3 and TRBJ2-7; D not certain. Germline CDR1 SGHNT, CDR2 YENEEA. V was trimmed by 5 bases and J by 7 bases, leaving 12 bases between them. This CDR3 comprises 12 residues. The CDR3 DNA reads TGTGCCAGCAGCCCCGCGGAGAGAGAGCAGTACTTC. Translated: CASSPAEREQYF.

J is TRBJ1-4 and V is TRBV29-1; D not certain. V was trimmed by 6 bases and J by 4 bases, leaving 18 bases between them. Germline loops: CDR1 SQVTM, CDR2 ANQGSEA. There are 15 residues in the CDR3. The CDR3 coding sequence is TGCAGCGTCGCTTGGAACCCGAGAAGTAATGAAAAACTGTTTTTT. Amino acid sequence: CSVAWNPRSNEKLFF.

The DNA of the CDR3 is TGTGCCTGGAACCGGGCCAGCTATGGCTACACCTTC. It translates to CAWNRASYGYTF. The chain combines TRBV30 with TRBJ1-2; D not resolved. The CDR3 covers 12 residues. Germline assignment: CDR1 GTSNPN and CDR2 SVGIG (reference sequence). V lost 4 bases and J lost 4, with 10 bases in between.

V usage is TRBV7-8 and J usage is TRBJ1-1; 8 bases fit TRBD1. From germline, CDR1 is SGHVS and CDR2 FQNEAQ. This CDR3 contains 15 residues. V was pared by 3 bases and J by 1 base, with 4 bases of the junction left unmatched. The CDR3 region has the DNA TGTGCCAGCAGCTTTTCAGGGGGCCCGAACACTGAAGCTTTCTTT. Protein sequence: CASSFSGGPNTEAFF.

This sequence joins TRBV6-5 and TRBJ1-2; D not certain. Trimming cost V 6 bases and J 7 bases, with 15 bases left between them. The CDR3 contains 13 residues. Per germline, CDR1 MNHEY and CDR2 SVGAGI. The CDR3 reads CASSLLGPAGYTF. The DNA for the CDR3 is TGTGCCAGCAGCCTACTCGGGCCGGCTGGCTACACCTTC.

This chain joins TRBV7-9 and TRBJ2-2; D gene uncertain. V lost 5 bases and J 4 bases, leaving 5 bases between the germline ends. This CDR3 has 12 amino acids. Germline assignment: CDR1 SEHNR and CDR2 FQNEAQ (reference sequence). The CDR3 nucleotides are TGTGCCAGCAGCCACCCCACCGGGGAGCTGTTTTTT. Protein: CASSHPTGELFF.

The CDR3 sequence is CASSAWGRAVAFF. CDR3 DNA: TGTGCCAGCAGCGCCTGGGGGAGGGCCGTAGCTTTCTTT. This rearrangement joins TRBV5-6 to TRBJ1-1; D perhaps matches TRBD1 (5 bases). V lost 4 bases and J 10 bases, leaving 17 bases between the germline ends. Germline lookup yields CDR1 SGHDT and CDR2 YYEEEE. CDR3 size: 13 residues.

The chain employs TRBV2 and TRBJ1-1; tentative D call: TRBD1 (6 bases). V dropped 11 bases and J dropped 7 bases, with 20 bases sitting between them. The CDR3 length is 13 residues. Germline V gives CDR1 SNHLY, CDR2 FYNNEI. CDR3 loop: CAGTQGSRFEAFF. CDR3 in DNA: TGTGCCGGCACACAGGGAAGCCGTTTTGAAGCTTTCTTT.

This chain joins TRBV19 and TRBJ1-6, with 7 bases identical to TRBD1. Germline V lookup: CDR1 LNHDA, CDR2 SQIVND (reference sequence). The CDR3 covers 14 residues. Trimming removed 3 bases from V and 10 bases from J; junction bases left unmatched: 6. The CDR3 here is CASSITGVESPLHF. In nucleotides, the CDR3 is TGTGCCAGTAGTATTACAGGGGTAGAGTCACCCCTCCACTTT.

This sequence joins TRBV6-2 or TRBV6-3 and TRBJ2-1, with 12 bases lining up with TRBD2. V lost 1 base to trimming and J lost 3 bases; unmatched junction nucleotides: 7. Germline CDR1 and CDR2: MNHEY and SVGEGT. The length of the CDR3 is 18 residues. This chain's CDR3 is CASSYFPSGRALYNEQFF. As DNA, the CDR3 is TGTGCCAGCAGTTACTTCCCTAGCGGGAGGGCCCTCTACAATGAGCAGTTCTTC.

This clone was recorded only once. The chain uses TRBV7-2 and TRBJ2-2; D might be TRBD1 (5 bases). Trimming removed 9 bases at V and 0 bases at J, with 14 bases between. The CDR3 covers 15 residues. Germline CDR1 reads SGHTA; CDR2 reads FQGNSA. The CDR3 loop reads CASSLDTANTGELFF. CDR3 DNA sequence: TGTGCCAGTTCTTTGGACACCGCGAACACCGGGGAGCTGTTTTTT. The full variable domain, with the rest looked up from reference TRBV7-2 and TRBJ2-2, is GAGVSQSPSNKVTEKGKDVELRCDPISGHTALYWYRQSLGQGLEFLIYFQGNSAPDKSGLPSDRFSAERTGGSVSTLTIQRTQQEDSAVYLCASSLDTANTGELFFGEGSRLTVL.

This clone has only a few counts. This chain links TRBV6-1 with TRBJ1-5; no reliable D call. Trimming removed 6 bases from V and 7 bases from J, with 10 bases in between. There are 12 residues in the CDR3. Germline CDR1 MNHNS, CDR2 SASEGT. CDR3 DNA sequence: TGTGCCAGCAGCTCCCCCGGGCAGCCCCAGCATTTT. It yields the protein CASSSPGQPQHF.

The chain links TRBV11-3 to TRBJ2-5; D is undetermined. Germline V gene sequence: CDR1 SGHNT, CDR2 YENEEA. The CDR3 spans 12 residues. V was shortened by 6 bases and J by 7 bases, with 12 bases between the two germline ends. CDR3 loop: CASRGPGGTQYF. In DNA form, the CDR3 reads TGTGCCAGCAGGGGCCCGGGTGGGACCCAGTACTTC.